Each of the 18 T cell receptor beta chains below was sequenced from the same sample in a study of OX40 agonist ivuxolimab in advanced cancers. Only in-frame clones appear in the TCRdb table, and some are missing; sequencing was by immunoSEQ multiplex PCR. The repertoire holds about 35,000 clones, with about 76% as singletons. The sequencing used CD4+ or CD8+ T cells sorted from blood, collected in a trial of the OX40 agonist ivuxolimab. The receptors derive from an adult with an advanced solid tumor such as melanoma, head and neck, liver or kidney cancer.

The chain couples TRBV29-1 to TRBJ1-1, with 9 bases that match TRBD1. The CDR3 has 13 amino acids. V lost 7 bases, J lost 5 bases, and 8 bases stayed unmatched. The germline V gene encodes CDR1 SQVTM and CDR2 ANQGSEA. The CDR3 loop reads CSAHRGQGTEAFF. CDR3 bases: TGCAGCGCCCACAGGGGGCAAGGGACTGAAGCTTTCTTT.

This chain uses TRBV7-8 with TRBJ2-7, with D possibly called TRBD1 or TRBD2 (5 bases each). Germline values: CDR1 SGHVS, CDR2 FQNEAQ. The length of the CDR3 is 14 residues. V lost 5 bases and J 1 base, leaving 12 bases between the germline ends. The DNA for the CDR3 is TGTGCCAGCAGCGTAGGGACGGCTTCCTACGAGCAGTACTTC. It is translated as CASSVGTASYEQYF.

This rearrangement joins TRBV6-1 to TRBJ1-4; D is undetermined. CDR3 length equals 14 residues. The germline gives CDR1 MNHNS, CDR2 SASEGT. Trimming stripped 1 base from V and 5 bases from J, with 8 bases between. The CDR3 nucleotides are TGTGCCAGCAGTGAAGGACACCGCAATGAAAAACTGTTTTTT. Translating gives CASSEGHRNEKLFF.

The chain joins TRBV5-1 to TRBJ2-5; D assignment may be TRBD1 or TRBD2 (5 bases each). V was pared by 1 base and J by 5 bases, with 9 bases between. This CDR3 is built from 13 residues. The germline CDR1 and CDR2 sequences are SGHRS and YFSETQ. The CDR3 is CASSLSWGETQYF. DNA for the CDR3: TGCGCCAGCAGCTTGTCTTGGGGGGAGACCCAGTACTTC.

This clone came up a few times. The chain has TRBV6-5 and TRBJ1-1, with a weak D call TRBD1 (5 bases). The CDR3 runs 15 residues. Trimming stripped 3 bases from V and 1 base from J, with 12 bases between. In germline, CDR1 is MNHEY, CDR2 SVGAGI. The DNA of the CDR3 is TGTGCCAGCAGTTATCGACAGCTACGGAACACTGAAGCTTTCTTT. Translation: CASSYRQLRNTEAFF.

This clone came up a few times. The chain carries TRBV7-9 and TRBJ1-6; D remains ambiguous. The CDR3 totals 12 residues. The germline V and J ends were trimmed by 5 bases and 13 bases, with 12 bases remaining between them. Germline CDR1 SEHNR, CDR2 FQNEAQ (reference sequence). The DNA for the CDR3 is TGTGCCAGCAGCCGTACCGACCCTCCCCTCCACTTT. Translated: CASSRTDPPLHF.

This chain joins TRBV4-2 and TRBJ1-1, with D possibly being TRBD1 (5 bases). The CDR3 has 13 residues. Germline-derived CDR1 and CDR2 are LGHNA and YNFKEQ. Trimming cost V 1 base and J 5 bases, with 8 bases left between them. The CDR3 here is CASSQVGGTEAFF. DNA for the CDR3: TGTGCCAGCAGCCAAGTGGGGGGGACTGAAGCTTTCTTT.

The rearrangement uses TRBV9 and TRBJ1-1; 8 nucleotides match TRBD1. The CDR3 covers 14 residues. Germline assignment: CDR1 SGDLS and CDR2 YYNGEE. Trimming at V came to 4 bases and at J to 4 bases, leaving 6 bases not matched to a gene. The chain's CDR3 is CASSLRTGRTEAFF. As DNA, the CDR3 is TGTGCCAGCAGCCTCCGGACAGGGCGCACTGAAGCTTTCTTT.

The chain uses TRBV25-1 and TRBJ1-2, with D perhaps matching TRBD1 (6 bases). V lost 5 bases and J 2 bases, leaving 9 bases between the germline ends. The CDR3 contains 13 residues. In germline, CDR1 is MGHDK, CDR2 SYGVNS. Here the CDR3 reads CASSRTVNYGYTF. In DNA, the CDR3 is TGTGCCAGCAGTCGGACAGTGAACTATGGCTACACCTTC.

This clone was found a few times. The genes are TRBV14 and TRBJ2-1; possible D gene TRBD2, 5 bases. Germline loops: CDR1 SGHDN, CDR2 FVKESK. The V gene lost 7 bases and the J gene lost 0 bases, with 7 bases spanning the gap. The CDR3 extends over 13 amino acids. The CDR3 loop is CASTGYSYNEQFF. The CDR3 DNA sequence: TGTGCCAGCACGGGATACTCCTACAATGAGCAGTTCTTC.

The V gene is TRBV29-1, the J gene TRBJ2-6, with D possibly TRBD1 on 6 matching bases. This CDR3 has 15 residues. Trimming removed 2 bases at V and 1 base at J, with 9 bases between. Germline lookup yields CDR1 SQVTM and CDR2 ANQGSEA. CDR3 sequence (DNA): TGCAGCGTTGAAAAAGGGGGTTCTGGGGCCAACGTCCTGACTTTC. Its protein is CSVEKGGSGANVLTF.

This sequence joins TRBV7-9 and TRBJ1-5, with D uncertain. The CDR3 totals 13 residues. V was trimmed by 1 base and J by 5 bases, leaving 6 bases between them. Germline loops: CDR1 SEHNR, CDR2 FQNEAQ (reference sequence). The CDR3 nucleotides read TGTGCCAGCAGCTTAGTCGGGGATCAGCCCCAGCATTTT. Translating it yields CASSLVGDQPQHF.

The CDR3 sequence: CAWRPTGTGNTIYF. In nucleotides, the CDR3 is TGTGCCTGGAGACCGACGGGGACGGGAAACACCATATATTTT. This chain links TRBV30 with TRBJ1-3, with a tentative D call TRBD1 (5 bases). The CDR3 spans 14 residues. Germline values: CDR1 GTSNPN, CDR2 SVGIG (reference sequence). Deletions cut 3 bases from V and 4 bases from J, with 13 bases between.

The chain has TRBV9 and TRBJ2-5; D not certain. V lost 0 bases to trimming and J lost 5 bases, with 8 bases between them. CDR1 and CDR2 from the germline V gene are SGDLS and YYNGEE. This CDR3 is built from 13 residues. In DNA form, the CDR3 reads TGTGCCAGCAGCGTAGACCTGTGGGAGACCCAGTACTTC. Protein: CASSVDLWETQYF.

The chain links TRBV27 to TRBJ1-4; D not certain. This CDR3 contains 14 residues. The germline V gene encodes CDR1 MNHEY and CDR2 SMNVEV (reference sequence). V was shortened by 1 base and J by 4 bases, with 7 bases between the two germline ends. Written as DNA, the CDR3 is TGTGCCAGCAGTTTATACGGAGATAATGAAAAACTGTTTTTT. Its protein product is CASSLYGDNEKLFF. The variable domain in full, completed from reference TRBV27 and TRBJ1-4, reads EAQVTQNPRYLITVTGKKLTVTCSQNMNHEYMSWYRQDPGLGLRQIYYSMNVEVTDKGDVPEGYKVSRKEKRNFPLILESPSPNQTSLYFCASSLYGDNEKLFFGSGTQLSVL.

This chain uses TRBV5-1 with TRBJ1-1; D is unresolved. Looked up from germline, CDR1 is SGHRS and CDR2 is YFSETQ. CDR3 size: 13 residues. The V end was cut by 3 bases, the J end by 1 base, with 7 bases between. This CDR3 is CASSSSENTEAFF. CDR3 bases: TGCGCCAGCAGCTCCTCAGAGAACACTGAAGCTTTCTTT.

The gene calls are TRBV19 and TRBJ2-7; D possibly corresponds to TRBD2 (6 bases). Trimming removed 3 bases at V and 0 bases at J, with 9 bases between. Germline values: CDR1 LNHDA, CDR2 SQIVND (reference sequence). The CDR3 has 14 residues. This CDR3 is CASSIGGLSYEQYF. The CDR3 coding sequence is TGTGCCAGTAGTATTGGGGGACTCTCCTACGAGCAGTACTTC.

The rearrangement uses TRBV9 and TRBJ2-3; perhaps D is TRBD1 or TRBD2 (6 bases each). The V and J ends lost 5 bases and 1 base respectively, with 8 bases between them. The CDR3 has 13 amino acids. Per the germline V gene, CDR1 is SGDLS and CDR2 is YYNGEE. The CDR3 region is CASSGGRTDTQYF. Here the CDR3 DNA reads TGTGCCAGCAGTGGGGGGCGCACAGATACGCAGTATTTT. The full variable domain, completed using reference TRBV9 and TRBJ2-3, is DSGVTQTPKHLITATGQRVTLRCSPRSGDLSVYWYQQSLDQGLQFLIQYYNGEERAKGNILERFSAQQFPDLHSELNLSSLELGDSALYFCASSGGRTDTQYFGPGTRLTVL.